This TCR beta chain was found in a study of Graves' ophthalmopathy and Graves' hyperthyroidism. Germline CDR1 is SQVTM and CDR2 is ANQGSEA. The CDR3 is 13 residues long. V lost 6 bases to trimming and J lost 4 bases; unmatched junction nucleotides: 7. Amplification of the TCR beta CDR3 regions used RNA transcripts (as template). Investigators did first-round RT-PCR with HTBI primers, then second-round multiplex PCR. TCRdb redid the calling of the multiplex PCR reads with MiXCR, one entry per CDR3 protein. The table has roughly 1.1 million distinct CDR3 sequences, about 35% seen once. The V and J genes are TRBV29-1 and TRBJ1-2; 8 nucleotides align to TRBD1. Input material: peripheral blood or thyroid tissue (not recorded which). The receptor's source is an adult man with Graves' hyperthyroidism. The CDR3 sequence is CSVMTGEGYGYTF. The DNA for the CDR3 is TGCAGCGTCATGACAGGGGAAGGCTATGGCTACACCTTC.